The rows below give T cell receptor beta chains drawn from one sample of a study of identical twins. Via MiXCR, TCRdb re-called the 5' RACE reads, giving one row per CDR3 protein. The sample comprises 500,000 to 650,000 distinct CDR3 sequences, approximately 20% of which are singletons, and around 0.47% rests with the top ten. These data also formed part of another study, on yellow fever vaccine responses in identical twins.

Sequences were obtained from CD4+ T cells sorted from blood. The receptor source for this set is a woman aged 18 to 35 in good health. CDR3s include the opening cysteine and the closing phenylalanine or tryptophan. D genes are given only for firm matches. Not every row has a clone size; where given, it reads once, few, many or a size class.

j_call clone_size d_call v_call cdr3_aa cdr3_nt
TRBJ1-1 NA NA TRBV7-2 CASNEIMNTEAFF TGTGCCAGCAACGAGATAATGAACACTGAAGCTTTCTTT
TRBJ1-6 NA NA TRBV5-1 CASTRNWRSPLHF TGCGCCAGTACTAGGAACTGGAGATCACCCCTCCACTTT
TRBJ2-5 NA NA TRBV20-1 CSAHSGPGETQYF TGCAGTGCCCACTCGGGGCCGGGAGAGACCCAGTACTTC
TRBJ1-2 few NA TRBV24-1 CATSARTGGDYSYGYTF TGTGCCACCAGTGCACGTACAGGTGGGGATTATTCCTATGGCTACACCTTC
TRBJ2-3 few NA TRBV9 CASSVGTAGHTDTQYF TGTGCCAGCAGCGTAGGAACGGCGGGACACACAGATACGCAGTATTTT
TRBJ1-2 few TRBD1 TRBV4-2 CASSQELGRGGLYGYTF TGTGCCAGCAGCCAAGAATTGGGTAGAGGGGGCCTCTATGGCTACACCTTC
TRBJ1-1 few NA TRBV12-3/TRBV12-4 CASSLGTQDTEAFF TGTGCCAGCAGTCTAGGGACTCAAGACACTGAAGCTTTCTTT
TRBJ2-2 few NA TRBV12-3/TRBV12-4 CASSLGYITGELFF TGTGCCAGCAGTTTAGGGTACATCACCGGGGAGCTGTTTTTT
TRBJ1-1 NA NA TRBV5-1 CASSRQLSNTEAFF TGCGCCAGCTCCCGACAGCTATCGAACACTGAAGCTTTCTTT
TRBJ1-5 NA TRBD1 TRBV12-3/TRBV12-4 CASSGDRGDQPQHF TGTGCCAGCAGTGGGGACAGGGGAGATCAGCCCCAGCATTTT
TRBJ2-1 NA NA TRBV7-3 CASSPLGGAGSYNEQFF TGTGCCAGCAGCCCCTTAGGTGGGGCGGGGTCCTACAATGAGCAGTTCTTC
TRBJ1-2 NA TRBD1 TRBV3-1 CASKAGGSGYGYTF TGTGCCAGCAAGGCAGGGGGATCTGGCTATGGCTACACCTTC
TRBJ2-5 NA TRBD1 TRBV7-6 CASSLDYRGTQYF TGTGCCAGCAGCTTAGATTACAGGGGGACCCAGTACTTC
TRBJ1-3 NA NA TRBV7-8 CASRQGGIGNTIYF TGTGCCAGCAGGCAAGGGGGAATCGGAAACACCATATATTTT
TRBJ2-4 NA NA TRBV11-2 CASSFPGSSENIQYF TGTGCCAGCAGCTTCCCAGGGTCTTCGGAAAACATTCAGTACTTC
TRBJ2-3 few TRBD2 TRBV6-1 CASRHNVGGSTDTQYF TGTGCCAGCAGGCATAATGTGGGGGGGAGCACAGATACGCAGTATTTT
TRBJ2-3 few TRBD2 TRBV5-1 CASSFGLAGGEDTQYF TGCGCCAGCAGCTTCGGACTAGCGGGGGGAGAGGATACGCAGTATTTT
TRBJ2-1 few NA TRBV3-1 CASSQDPTSYNEQFF TGTGCCAGCAGCCAAGACCCCACTTCCTACAATGAGCAGTTCTTC
TRBJ1-6 few TRBD1 TRBV9 CASSPGTVRSPLHF TGTGCCAGCAGCCCCGGGACAGTGCGCTCACCCCTCCACTTT
TRBJ1-4 NA NA TRBV19 CASRTWSNEKLFF TGTGCCAGTCGGACATGGAGTAATGAAAAACTGTTTTTT
TRBJ2-1 NA NA TRBV20-1 CSASLAGPREQFF TGCAGTGCTAGTCTTGCTGGGCCAAGGGAGCAGTTCTTC
TRBJ2-2 NA NA TRBV29-1 CSAQTGANTGELFF TGCAGCGCCCAGACAGGCGCGAACACCGGGGAGCTGTTTTTT
TRBJ1-4 NA NA TRBV6-5 CASSYGQGGEKLFF TGTGCCAGCAGTTACGGGCAGGGAGGGGAAAAACTGTTTTTT
TRBJ1-4 few NA TRBV5-1 CASSWGTTTNEKLFF TGCGCCAGCAGCTGGGGGACAACAACTAATGAAAAACTGTTTTTT
TRBJ2-3 NA NA TRBV4-1 CASSQAYGGMVLRADTQYF TGCGCCAGCAGCCAAGCGTATGGCGGAATGGTTCTTAGGGCAGATACGCAGTATTTT
TRBJ2-3 few NA TRBV11-3 CASKRESTDTQYF TGTGCCAGCAAGAGGGAGAGCACAGATACGCAGTATTTT
TRBJ1-1 few NA TRBV7-9 CASIDKFGAYTEAFF TGTGCCAGCATCGATAAGTTTGGGGCGTACACTGAAGCTTTCTTT
TRBJ2-5 few NA TRBV10-3 CAIRAQETQYF TGTGCCATCAGGGCACAAGAGACCCAGTACTTC
TRBJ2-1 once TRBD2 TRBV28 CASTSSSGRFEQFF TGTGCCAGCACTTCTAGTAGCGGGAGGTTTGAGCAGTTCTTC
TRBJ2-1 NA TRBD2 TRBV20-1 CSAEVAGGYGGEQFF TGCAGTGCCGAAGTAGCGGGAGGCTACGGCGGTGAGCAGTTCTTC
TRBJ2-5 few NA TRBV5-1 CASSPGDQETQYF TGCGCCAGCAGCCCGGGAGACCAAGAGACCCAGTACTTC
TRBJ2-3 few TRBD2 TRBV6-5 CASSYGLAGLTDTQYF TGTGCCAGCAGTTACGGCCTAGCGGGACTCACAGATACGCAGTATTTT
TRBJ1-2 few NA TRBV25-1 CASSEYGQNYGYTF TGTGCCAGCAGTGAATATGGGCAGAACTATGGCTACACCTTC
TRBJ2-2 NA NA TRBV28 CASNRQPNTGELFF TGTGCCAGCAACCGACAGCCGAACACCGGGGAGCTGTTTTTT
TRBJ2-7 NA NA TRBV29-1 CSVVGGNEQYF TGCAGCGTTGTTGGGGGGAACGAGCAGTACTTC
TRBJ2-6 NA TRBD1 TRBV11-1 CASTSLYVGPGGSGANVLTF TGTGCCAGCACCTCCCTCTACGTTGGTCCAGGGGGCTCTGGGGCCAACGTCCTGACTTTC
TRBJ1-6 NA TRBD1 TRBV25-1 CASSEWDSYNSPLHF TGTGCCAGCAGTGAATGGGACAGCTATAATTCACCCCTCCACTTT